The rows below give T cell receptor beta chains drawn from one sample of a study of OX40 agonist ivuxolimab in advanced cancers. TCRdb keeps only in-frame clones here, not all; method: immunoSEQ multiplex PCR. The data hold tens of thousands of clones, with approximately 90% observed a single time. The sequenced sample was CD4+ or CD8+ T cells sorted from blood, obtained in a trial of the OX40 agonist ivuxolimab. These receptors came from an adult with an advanced solid tumor such as melanoma, head and neck, liver or kidney cancer. Both conserved end residues are part of each CDR3. D genes are given only for firm matches. The listing skips clone size in some rows; elsewhere it reads once, few, many or a size class.

clone_size	j_call	d_call	v_call	cdr3_aa	cdr3_nt
NA	TRBJ1-2	TRBD1	TRBV5-1	CASSSGQGAYGYTF	TGCGCCAGCAGCTCCGGACAGGGAGCCTATGGCTACACCTTC
NA	TRBJ2-7	NA	TRBV6-6	CASRSGNYEQYF	TGTGCCAGCAGGTCGGGAAACTACGAGCAGTACTTC
few	TRBJ2-6	NA	TRBV5-1	CASSLEGASSGANVLTF	TGCGCCAGCAGCTTGGAGGGTGCCAGCTCTGGGGCCAACGTCCTGACTTTC
NA	TRBJ1-2	TRBD1	TRBV2	CASRSGQSYGYTF	TGTGCCAGCAGGTCGGGACAGAGCTATGGCTACACCTTC
NA	TRBJ1-3	NA	TRBV7-2	CASSLGAPRENTIYF	TGTGCCAGCAGCTTAGGGGCACCCCGGGAAAACACCATATATTTT
NA	TRBJ1-5	NA	TRBV5-6	CASSLGAGLGNQPQHF	TGTGCCAGCAGCTTGGGGGCAGGGCTCGGCAATCAGCCCCAGCATTTT
NA	TRBJ2-1	TRBD1	TRBV2	CASSAGQGDEQFF	TGTGCCAGCAGTGCGGGACAGGGTGATGAGCAGTTCTTC
NA	TRBJ2-5	TRBD1	TRBV29-1	CSGRQGAGETQYF	TGCAGCGGTCGACAGGGGGCGGGCGAGACCCAGTACTTC
NA	TRBJ1-5	NA	TRBV27	CASSPRQAFNQPQHF	TGTGCCAGCAGCCCCCGGCAGGCTTTCAATCAGCCCCAGCATTTT
NA	TRBJ2-1	NA	TRBV14	CASSQVSDSYNEQFF	TGTGCCAGCAGCCAAGTTAGCGACTCCTACAATGAGCAGTTCTTC
NA	TRBJ2-7	NA	TRBV7-9	CASSKGGMSYEQYF	TGTGCCAGCAGCAAAGGGGGTATGTCCTACGAGCAGTACTTC
NA	TRBJ2-5	NA	TRBV11-3	CASSSHRSETQYF	TGTGCCAGCAGCTCGCATCGGAGTGAGACCCAGTACTTC
NA	TRBJ2-4	NA	TRBV28	CASSPTGLAKNIQYF	TGTGCCAGCAGTCCCACAGGGTTGGCCAAAAACATTCAGTACTTC